These 19 T cell receptor beta chains came from one sample sequenced in a study of neoadjuvant nivolumab and ipilimumab in lung cancer. This table comes from immunoSEQ multiplex PCR, and its TCRdb copy is limited to in-frame clones, with some not included. Of approximately 29,000 clones listed, 90% are singletons. The specimen was peripheral blood, collected after neoadjuvant nivolumab, alone or with ipilimumab, at or shortly before surgery. These receptors were taken from an adult with non-small cell lung cancer.

The gene calls are TRBV18 and TRBJ2-5, with D maybe TRBD2 (5 bases). Trimming pared 3 bases from V and 1 base from J, leaving 21 bases between. Germline CDR1 is KGHSH and CDR2 is LQKENI. The CDR3 consists of 18 residues. CDR3 protein: CASSPNPGGLMRQETQYF. The CDR3 region has the DNA TGTGCCAGCTCACCCAACCCGGGCGGACTTATGCGCCAAGAGACCCAGTACTTC. The full variable domain, completed using reference TRBV18 and TRBJ2-5, is NAGVMQNPRHLVRRRGQEARLRCSPMKGHSHVYWYRQLPEEGLKFMVYLQKENIIDESGMPKERFSAEFPKEGPSILRIQQVVRGDSAAYFCASSPNPGGLMRQETQYFGPGTRLLVL.

About this clone: The same CDR3 also results from other DNA sequences found in this sample. This chain joins TRBV6-5 and TRBJ2-2, with unresolved D. V lost 5 bases, J lost 8 bases, and 6 bases lay in between. In germline, CDR1 is MNHEY, CDR2 SVGAGI. The length of the CDR3 is 11 residues. The CDR3 sequence: CASSTYGELFF. DNA of the CDR3: TGTGCCAGCAGTACCTATGGGGAGCTGTTTTTT.

The V gene is TRBV4-2, the J gene TRBJ1-1; TRBD1 agrees at 9 bases. This CDR3 has 15 residues. Germline V gene lookup returns CDR1 LGHNA and CDR2 YNFKEQ. V was clipped by 4 bases and J by 5 bases; unmatched bases: 8. The CDR3 bases are TGTGCCAGCAGCCCTTCACAGGGGGCCGGGACTGAAGCTTTCTTT. Protein product: CASSPSQGAGTEAFF.

The rearrangement joins TRBV4-2 to TRBJ2-3; D is undetermined. The CDR3 runs 16 residues. From germline, CDR1 is LGHNA and CDR2 YNFKEQ. Trimming left V 0 bases short and J 2 bases short, with 12 bases between. The CDR3 here is CASSQDYATFTDTQYF. The CDR3 coding sequence is TGTGCCAGCAGCCAAGATTACGCGACTTTCACAGATACGCAGTATTTT.

This clone came up a few times. CDR3 coding DNA: TGTGCCAGCAGCTTGATGGGGGCCCCCTACAATGAGCAGTTCTTC. This encodes CASSLMGAPYNEQFF. The rearrangement links TRBV7-3 to TRBJ2-1, with D perhaps TRBD1 (6 bases). Looked up from germline, CDR1 is SGHTA and CDR2 is FQGTGA. The CDR3 is made up of 15 amino acids. Trimming shortened V by 3 bases and J by 2 bases, and 11 bases separated the two germline ends.

This sequence joins TRBV5-1 and TRBJ1-2; 10 positions match TRBD1. V trimming: 3 bases; J trimming: 6 bases; junction bases outside the gene matches: 5. From germline, CDR1 is SGHRS and CDR2 YFSETQ. The CDR3 is 14 residues long. The CDR3, as DNA: TGCGCCAGCAGCTCCACCGGGACAGGGGATGGCTACACCTTC. Its translation is CASSSTGTGDGYTF.

The chain has TRBV7-9 and TRBJ1-2; 9 positions match TRBD1. Losses at the gene ends were 4 bases for V and 2 bases for J; bases not matched to a gene: 5. Germline CDR1 is SEHNR and CDR2 is FQNEAQ (reference sequence). This CDR3 contains 15 residues. CDR3 amino acids: CASSSSGQGNYGYTF. The CDR3 coding sequence is TGTGCCAGCAGCTCCTCAGGACAGGGGAACTATGGCTACACCTTC.

The V call is TRBV7-3, the J call TRBJ1-2; no firm D call. The CDR3 extends over 13 amino acids. V was shortened by 5 bases and J by 1 base, with 8 bases between the two germline ends. Germline V gives CDR1 SGHTA, CDR2 FQGTGA. The CDR3 region has the DNA TGTGCCAGCAGCCTCGGAAATAACTATGGCTACACCTTC. Translating gives CASSLGNNYGYTF.

V gene TRBV5-1 combines with J gene TRBJ2-5; D may be TRBD1 (7 bases). The CDR3 has 14 amino acids. Germline V gene sequence: CDR1 SGHRS, CDR2 YFSETQ. V lost 0 bases, J lost 4 bases, and 10 bases lay in between. CDR3 region: CASSLGQGGETQYF. The CDR3 coding sequence is TGCGCCAGCAGCTTGGGACAGGGAGGAGAGACCCAGTACTTC.

This chain uses TRBV5-6 with TRBJ1-1; D is undetermined. From germline, CDR1 is SGHDT and CDR2 YYEEEE. Trimming removed 0 bases from V and 0 bases from J, with 9 bases in between. The CDR3 is 15 residues long. Here the CDR3 DNA reads TGTGCCAGCAGCTTGGATCCACATTTGAACACTGAAGCTTTCTTT. The encoded protein is CASSLDPHLNTEAFF.

In this sample, this clone turned up a few times. The J gene is TRBJ2-3, the V gene TRBV5-6, with 10 nucleotides matching TRBD1. From germline, CDR1 is SGHDT and CDR2 YYEEEE. The V segment lost 7 bases and the J segment 2 bases; nucleotides outside the gene matches: 7. The length of the CDR3 is 15 residues. The CDR3 protein is CASYDRGRDTDTQYF. CDR3 nucleotide sequence: TGTGCCAGCTACGACAGGGGGCGCGACACAGATACGCAGTATTTT. The full variable domain, its missing parts supplied by reference TRBV5-6 and TRBJ2-3, is DAGVTQSPTHLIKTRGQQVTLRCSPKSGHDTVSWYQQALGQGPQFIFQYYEEEERQRGNFPDRFSGHQFPNYSSELNVNALLLGDSALYLCASYDRGRDTDTQYFGPGTRLTVL.

The V and J genes are TRBV5-6 and TRBJ2-3; D is possibly TRBD1 (6 bases). The CDR3 is made up of 15 amino acids. V was cut by 6 bases and J by 2 bases, with 16 bases left in between. Germline V gene data show CDR1 as SGHDT and CDR2 as YYEEEE. The CDR3 loop is CASNPKGHLTDTQYF. DNA for the CDR3: TGTGCCAGCAACCCGAAGGGACACCTCACAGATACGCAGTATTTT.

This clone qualifies as large. The chain has TRBV28 and TRBJ1-1; 8 nucleotides align to TRBD1. Germline V gives CDR1 MDHEN, CDR2 SYDVKM. V lost 5 bases, J lost 6 bases, and 14 bases stayed unmatched. CDR3 length equals 16 residues. CDR3 in DNA: TGTGCCAGCAGTCCCATCCAGGGGGCGGGCTTGGCTGAAGCTTTCTTT. Amino acid sequence: CASSPIQGAGLAEAFF.

The J gene is TRBJ1-3, the V gene TRBV9; no definite D call. Between the trimmed V and J ends, which lost 0 bases and 4 bases, there was a span of 5 bases. CDR1 SGDLS and CDR2 YYNGEE come from the germline V gene. This CDR3 region has 13 residues. CDR3 loop: CASSVGRGNTIYF. CDR3 bases: TGTGCCAGCAGCGTAGGCCGAGGAAACACCATATATTTT.

The rearrangement joins TRBV11-2 to TRBJ1-1, with D unclear. The CDR3 loop spans 13 amino acids. V gave up 0 bases and J gave up 1 base, with 3 bases separating them. Germline loops: CDR1 SGHAT, CDR2 FQNNGV. The DNA of the CDR3 is TGTGCCAGCAGCTTAGAGGGGAACACTGAAGCTTTCTTT. Its protein is CASSLEGNTEAFF.

The chain employs TRBV18 and TRBJ1-2; D is uncertain. Germline V gene sequence: CDR1 KGHSH, CDR2 LQKENI. Trimming pared 0 bases from V and 4 bases from J, leaving 12 bases between. The CDR3 has 15 amino acids. CDR3 in DNA: TGTGCCAGCTCACCACCTCGTCCCTCCTTCTATGGCTACACCTTC. Translation: CASSPPRPSFYGYTF. Full variable domain (outside the CDR3, taken from reference TRBV18 and TRBJ1-2): NAGVMQNPRHLVRRRGQEARLRCSPMKGHSHVYWYRQLPEEGLKFMVYLQKENIIDESGMPKERFSAEFPKEGPSILRIQQVVRGDSAAYFCASSPPRPSFYGYTFGSGTRLTVV.

The V call is TRBV11-2, the J call TRBJ1-2; tentative D call: TRBD1 (5 bases). CDR3 length: 14 residues. Per germline, CDR1 SGHAT and CDR2 FQNNGV. The ends were cut back, 2 bases at V and 3 bases at J, with 10 bases in the middle. CDR3 amino acids: CASSLKGWDYGYTF. DNA for the CDR3: TGTGCCAGCAGCTTAAAGGGGTGGGACTATGGCTACACCTTC. Complete variable domain (other parts from reference TRBV11-2 and TRBJ1-2): EAGVAQSPRYKIIEKRQSVAFWCNPISGHATLYWYQQILGQGPKLLIQFQNNGVVDDSQLPKDRFSAERLKGVDSTLKIQPAKLEDSAVYLCASSLKGWDYGYTFGSGTRLTVV.

For the CDR3, the DNA is TGTGCCAGCAGCTTCTTGTTTGGGGGCTACACCTTC. Translated, it gives CASSFLFGGYTF. The chain combines TRBV5-6 with TRBJ1-2; no definite D call. Trimming took 2 bases from V and 8 from J, leaving 10 bases between them. The CDR3 runs 12 residues. Germline CDR1 SGHDT, CDR2 YYEEEE.

The chain is built from TRBV5-6 and TRBJ2-5; no clear D gene. The CDR3 has 13 residues. Deletions cut 2 bases from V and 2 bases from J, with 7 bases between. Germline CDR1 reads SGHDT; CDR2 reads YYEEEE. CDR3 bases: TGTGCCAGCAGCTTAGGGTATCAAGAGACCCAGTACTTC. Protein sequence: CASSLGYQETQYF.